Listed below are T cell receptor beta chains from one sample, sequenced in a study of T cells in localized non-small cell lung cancer. Produced via immunoSEQ multiplex PCR; TCRdb's table is partial and in-frame only. Of about 2,800 clones in the sample, less than 30% are singletons; the top ten hold 10% to 15%. The sample consisted of normal lung tissue next to the tumor, taken before any cancer treatment. These receptors were taken from a male donor aged 60 or older with stage II lung adenocarcinoma. Each CDR3 is given with its conserved first and last residue. The D gene is left open where the match is weak. The size of a clone is reported for some rows only, either as once, few or many, or as a class for expanded clones.

J gene | clone size | V gene | D gene | CDR3 length | CDR3 protein | CDR3 DNA
TRBJ1-2 | NA | TRBV6-8 | NA | 14 | CATHRGGARYGYTF | TGTGCCACCCATAGGGGGGGGGCAAGATATGGCTACACCTTC
TRBJ1-2 | NA | TRBV28 | TRBD1 | 15 | CASSYPGQGNYGYTF | TGTGCCAGCAGCTATCCGGGACAGGGAAACTATGGCTACACCTTC
TRBJ2-5 | medium-sized | TRBV6-8 | TRBD2 | 17 | CASSERIAGVGQETQYF | TGTGCCAGCAGTGAGCGTATAGCGGGAGTAGGGCAAGAGACCCAGTACTTC
TRBJ2-7 | NA | TRBV29-1 | NA | 13 | CSVAGRTVYEQYF | TGCAGCGTGGCGGGGCGTACCGTCTACGAGCAGTACTTC
TRBJ1-1 | medium-sized | TRBV19 | TRBD1 | 14 | CASSSTGGSAEAFF | TGTGCCAGTAGTAGCACAGGGGGCAGTGCTGAAGCTTTCTTT
TRBJ2-1 | NA | TRBV6-8 | TRBD1 | 14 | CASSPSYRGNEQFF | TGTGCCAGCAGTCCTTCTTACAGGGGCAATGAGCAGTTCTTC
TRBJ2-3 | NA | TRBV19 | NA | 13 | CASSIARGDTQYF | TGTGCCAGTAGTATAGCTAGGGGGGATACGCAGTATTTT
TRBJ1-1 | few | TRBV6-8 | NA | 16 | CASSYSSLEMNTEAFF | TGTGCCAGCAGTTACTCGTCCCTGGAGATGAACACTGAAGCTTTCTTT
TRBJ2-7 | few | TRBV6-8 | TRBD1 | 14 | CASSRDRDSGEQYF | TGTGCCAGCAGTAGGGACAGGGACTCGGGGGAGCAGTACTTC
TRBJ2-1 | NA | TRBV19 | TRBD1 | 13 | CASSIGTGVTQFF | TGTGCCAGTAGTATCGGGACAGGGGTAACGCAGTTCTTC
TRBJ1-2 | medium-sized | TRBV6-8 | NA | 15 | CASSYQQGINYGYTF | TGTGCCAGCAGTTATCAGCAGGGGATTAACTATGGCTACACCTTC
TRBJ2-7 | NA | TRBV18 | NA | 12 | CASSPAQGVEYF | TGTGCCAGCTCACCGGCACAGGGAGTTGAGTACTTC
TRBJ1-1 | NA | TRBV28 | NA | 14 | CASSFPGGVSEAFF | TGTGCCAGCAGTTTTCCCGGGGGCGTCTCTGAAGCTTTCTTT
TRBJ1-3 | large | TRBV10-2 | NA | 14 | CASSTGDSGNTIYF | TGCGCCAGCAGTACGGGGGACTCTGGAAACACCATATATTTT
TRBJ1-5 | medium-sized | TRBV6-8 | NA | 15 | CASSSEGAGNQPQHF | TGTGCCAGCAGTTCCGAAGGGGCCGGCAATCAGCCCCAGCATTTT
TRBJ2-2 | NA | TRBV29-1 | TRBD1 | 14 | CSVAGTGDTGELFF | TGCAGCGTTGCGGGGACAGGAGACACCGGGGAGCTGTTTTTT
TRBJ2-3 | NA | TRBV9 | NA | 12 | CASSLREDTQYF | TGTGCCAGCAGCCTCAGAGAGGATACGCAGTATTTT
TRBJ2-2 | few | TRBV11-3 | NA | 14 | CASSLTPNTGELFF | TGTGCCAGCAGCTTAACCCCGAACACCGGGGAGCTGTTTTTT
TRBJ1-3 | few | TRBV5-1 | NA | 17 | CASSFVGSASSGNTIYF | TGCGCCAGCAGCTTTGTAGGTTCAGCGAGCTCTGGAAACACCATATATTTT
TRBJ2-1 | few | TRBV11-3 | TRBD2 | 15 | CASSLWGGGLNEQFF | TGTGCCAGCAGCTTATGGGGCGGGGGATTGAATGAGCAGTTCTTC
TRBJ2-6 | few | TRBV29-1 | TRBD1 | 17 | CSAEGDSPTSGANVLTF | TGCAGCGCCGAAGGGGACAGCCCTACCTCTGGGGCCAACGTCCTGACTTTC
TRBJ1-2 | medium-sized | TRBV9 | NA | 15 | CASSVEGTDPYGYTF | TGTGCCAGCAGCGTAGAAGGGACGGACCCCTATGGCTACACCTTC
TRBJ1-1 | NA | TRBV28 | NA | 13 | CASSLQTTRKAFF | TGTGCCAGCAGTTTACAGACCACTAGGAAAGCTTTCTTT
TRBJ2-3 | few | TRBV15 | TRBD1 | 16 | CATSGTGTGARTTQYF | TGTGCCACCAGCGGTACCGGGACAGGGGCTCGAACTACGCAGTATTTT
TRBJ2-3 | NA | TRBV18 | TRBD2 | 17 | CASSPPRTSGRGDTQYF | TGTGCCAGCTCACCACCGAGGACTAGCGGGAGAGGAGATACGCAGTATTTT
TRBJ1-2 | many | TRBV11-3 | NA | 15 | CASSLAGTGTYGYTF | TGTGCCAGCAGCTTGGCCGGGACGGGAACCTATGGCTACACCTTC
TRBJ2-1 | few | TRBV6-8 | TRBD2 | 17 | CASSSGTSGGAIDEQFF | TGTGCCAGCAGTTCCGGGACTAGCGGGGGGGCCATCGATGAGCAGTTCTTC
TRBJ2-7 | NA | TRBV28 | TRBD1 | 15 | CASSPPGTATYEQYF | TGTGCCAGCAGTCCCCCCGGGACAGCTACCTACGAGCAGTACTTC
TRBJ1-3 | NA | TRBV18 | NA | 15 | CASSSPGESGNTIYF | TGTGCCAGCTCATCACCGGGGGAGTCTGGAAACACCATATATTTT
TRBJ2-6 | NA | TRBV11-3 | NA | 16 | CASSSDATSGANVLTF | TGTGCCAGCAGCTCGGACGCCACCTCTGGGGCCAACGTCCTGACTTTC
TRBJ1-2 | NA | TRBV30 | NA | 13 | CAWSRQSTYGYTF | TGTGCCTGGAGTCGGCAGTCTACCTATGGCTACACCTTC
TRBJ2-6 | few | TRBV9 | TRBD1 | 14 | CASSMGTAANVLTF | TGTGCCAGCAGCATGGGGACAGCGGCCAACGTCCTGACTTTC